Following are 14 T cell receptor beta chains from one sample sequenced in a study of CD8+CD57+ T cells in acquired aplastic anemia. Sequencing involved patients with CD8+CD57+ cell expansion previously shown by flow cytometry. The template for TCR beta VDJ and CDR3 sequence profiling was genomic DNA. TCRdb processed the reads anew with MiXCR; each CDR3 protein has one entry. The repertoire holds 450,000 to 550,000 distinct CDR3 sequences, with around 30% as singletons. The source material was sorted CD4+, CD8+, or CD8+CD57+ T cells (not recorded which) from PBMCs. All receptors come from a human donor with aplastic anemia.

The chain carries TRBV11-2 and TRBJ1-6, with D unclear. This CDR3 is built from 15 residues. The germline CDR1 and CDR2 sequences are SGHAT and FQNNGV. Trimming left V 6 bases short and J 9 bases short, with 18 bases between. DNA of the CDR3: TGTGCCAGCAGTTACGTTCAGGTCCCCATTTCACCCCTCCACTTT. Amino acids: CASSYVQVPISPLHF.

Regarding this clonotype: A much larger clone is a single base away; this may be a read error. The genes are TRBV5-1 and TRBJ1-2, with a weak D call TRBD1 (5 bases). This CDR3 has 13 amino acids. The V gene lost 1 base and the J gene lost 10 bases, with 14 bases spanning the gap. Germline V lookup: CDR1 SGHRS, CDR2 YFSETQ. The CDR3 DNA sequence: TGCGCCAGCAGCTTGATAGGGACGGGGGACTACACCTTC. It encodes CASSLIGTGDYTF.

The chain links TRBV20-1 to TRBJ2-1, with a weak D call TRBD2 (6 bases). V lost 3 bases, J lost 2 bases, and 11 bases lay in between. This CDR3 contains 14 residues. In germline, CDR1 is DFQATT, CDR2 SNEGSKA (reference sequence). DNA of the CDR3: TGCAGTGCTAGTAGGCAGCGGGCCTACAATGAGCAGTTCTTC. Translated, it gives CSASRQRAYNEQFF.

The sample holds many counts of this clonotype. The V and J genes are TRBV6-1 and TRBJ2-7, with D maybe TRBD1 (5 bases). The CDR3 is 14 residues long. The V gene's germline CDR1 is MNHNS and CDR2 SASEGT. V shed 3 bases and J shed 6 bases, with 15 bases lying between them. The CDR3 DNA is TGTGCCAGCAGTGATACAGGTGGAGAACCCGAGCAGTACTTC. Protein sequence: CASSDTGGEPEQYF.

The chain employs TRBV4-1 and TRBJ1-2; D is uncertain. The CDR3 loop spans 13 amino acids. Deletions cut 2 bases from V and 2 bases from J, with 6 bases between. Germline V gene sequence: CDR1 MGHRA, CDR2 YSYEKL. CDR3 DNA: TGCGCCAGCAGCCAATGGGAGAACTATGGCTACACCTTC. This gives the protein CASSQWENYGYTF.

This clonotype has more than one count but fewer than ten. CDR3 region: CASSQDGTGSNYGYTF. CDR3 nucleotide sequence: TGTGCCAGCAGCCAAGATGGGACAGGGTCAAACTATGGCTACACCTTC. The V and J genes are TRBV4-2 and TRBJ1-2; 9 bases map to TRBD1. J lost 2 bases, V lost 0 bases, and 4 bases had no gene match. The CDR3 consists of 16 residues. Germline assignment: CDR1 LGHNA and CDR2 YNFKEQ.

V is TRBV7-6 and J is TRBJ2-7, with D hard to call. There are 15 residues in the CDR3. CDR1 and CDR2 (germline): SGHVS, FNYEAQ. The V end was cut by 3 bases, the J end by 0 bases, with 12 bases between. The CDR3 loop reads CASSFDGRNSYEQYF. CDR3 nucleotides: TGTGCCAGCAGCTTCGATGGACGGAACTCCTACGAGCAGTACTTC.

The chain has TRBV5-6 and TRBJ1-2; D might be TRBD1 (6 bases). This CDR3 region has 19 residues. Germline CDR1 and CDR2: SGHDT and YYEEEE. V lost 6 bases and J 4 bases, leaving 31 bases between the germline ends. The CDR3 region has the DNA TGTGCCAGCACCCAAATAAAGCGGACAGAAGGTTTCGAGAGCTATGGCTACACCTTC. Protein: CASTQIKRTEGFESYGYTF.

This clonotype was picked up many times. This chain uses TRBV2 with TRBJ2-7; maybe TRBD1 (5 bases). V lost 8 bases and J 3 bases, leaving 14 bases between the germline ends. The CDR3 extends over 13 amino acids. The germline CDR1 and CDR2 sequences are SNHLY and FYNNEI. The CDR3 loop is CASGNQGRYEQYF. The CDR3 DNA is TGTGCCAGCGGAAACCAGGGCCGCTACGAGCAGTACTTC.

The chain links TRBV19 to TRBJ1-4, with TRBD1 matching over 7 bases. CDR3 size: 14 residues. Germline CDR1 and CDR2: LNHDA and SQIVND (reference sequence). The V segment lost 6 bases and the J segment 5 bases; nucleotides outside the gene matches: 6. CDR3 protein: CASSGQAVNEKLFF. The CDR3, as DNA: TGTGCCAGTAGCGGACAGGCTGTGAATGAAAAACTGTTTTTT.

This clonotype was detected only a few times. As DNA, the CDR3 is TGTGCCAGCAGCGTAGCCGGGGGAAATACGCAGTATTTT. Encoded protein: CASSVAGGNTQYF. V gene TRBV9 combines with J gene TRBJ2-3; the D gene is possibly TRBD2 (6 bases). V was trimmed by 0 bases and J by 7 bases, leaving 9 bases between them. CDR3 length equals 13 residues. CDR1 and CDR2 from the germline V gene are SGDLS and YYNGEE.

CDR3 in DNA: TGCAGCGCGCTCCCGGGCGGACGCACAGATACGCAGTATTTT. Translating it yields CSALPGGRTDTQYF. The V gene is TRBV29-1, the J gene TRBJ2-3, with D unclear. Germline assignment: CDR1 SQVTM and CDR2 ANQGSEA. The CDR3 runs to 14 residues. V was pared by 7 bases and J by 1 base, with 15 bases between.

This clonotype has a handful of counts. This chain uses TRBV19 with TRBJ1-2, with TRBD1 matching over 7 bases. V trimming: 2 bases; J trimming: 6 bases; junction bases outside the gene matches: 15. The CDR3 has 17 residues. Germline CDR1 reads LNHDA; CDR2 reads SQIVND (reference sequence). CDR3 sequence: CASSIKGAKSYYDGYTF. DNA for the CDR3: TGTGCCAGTAGTATAAAGGGGGCAAAATCCTATTATGATGGCTACACCTTC.

A few counts support this clonotype. The J gene is TRBJ2-4, the V gene TRBV9; TRBD1 might be the D (5 bases). The germline CDR1 and CDR2 sequences are SGDLS and YYNGEE. The CDR3 loop spans 14 amino acids. V shed 4 bases and J shed 6 bases, with 14 bases lying between them. CDR3 DNA sequence: TGTGCCAGCAGCACAGGACCATCGGGAAACATTCAGTACTTC. It translates to CASSTGPSGNIQYF.